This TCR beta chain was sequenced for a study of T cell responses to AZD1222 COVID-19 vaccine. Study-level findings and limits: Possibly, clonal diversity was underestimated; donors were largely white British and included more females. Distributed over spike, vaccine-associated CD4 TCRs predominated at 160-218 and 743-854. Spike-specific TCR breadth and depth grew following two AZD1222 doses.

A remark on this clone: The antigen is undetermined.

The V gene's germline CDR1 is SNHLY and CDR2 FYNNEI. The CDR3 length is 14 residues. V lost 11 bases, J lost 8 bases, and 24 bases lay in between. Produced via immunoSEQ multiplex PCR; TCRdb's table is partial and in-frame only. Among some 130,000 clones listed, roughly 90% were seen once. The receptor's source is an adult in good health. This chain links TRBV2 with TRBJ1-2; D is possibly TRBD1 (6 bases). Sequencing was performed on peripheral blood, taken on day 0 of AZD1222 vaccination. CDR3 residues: CASLTPGTSHGYTF. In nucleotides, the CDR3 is TGTGCCTCATTGACCCCCGGGACATCACACGGCTACACCTTC.